One T cell receptor beta chain is described in this entry. No antigen is known for it. These data originate in a study of cytomegalovirus exposure and HLA in healthy donors. On the study more broadly: A prior analysis found 117 million unique TCR beta sequences from around 180 million T cells. Study results and limitations: Presence/absence analyses rested on an assumption that sequencing depth was roughly uniform across donors.

Trimming cost V 6 bases and J 8 bases; bases outside gene matches: 15. Germline CDR1 and CDR2: MGHRA and YSYEKL. The CDR3 runs to 17 residues. PCR involved 60 Vbeta and 13 Jbeta primers. Assay used: immunoSEQ multiplex PCR; TCRdb lists only in-frame clones, some missing. The sample includes around 180,000 clones, approximately 75% of them seen just once. The rearrangement joins TRBV4-1 to TRBJ1-5, with TRBD1 matching 11 bases. Source material: PBMCs. The receptor's source is a girl aged 10 to 17 in good health and CMV-seronegative. CDR3 bases: TGCGCCAGCAGACCCGGACAGGGGGCAGGGTCCGGGGAGCCCCAGCATTTT. Its protein is CASRPGQGAGSGEPQHF.